The T cell receptor (beta chain) described here comes from a study of shared clonotypes between healthy human individuals. Healthy HIV-negative adults without recent acute infections or vaccinations served as donors. Losses at the gene ends were 4 bases for V and 2 bases for J; bases not matched to a gene: 6. In germline, CDR1 is SGHRS, CDR2 YFSETQ. This CDR3 is 16 amino acids long. Profiling relied on immunoSEQ multiplex PCR, and the TCRdb table lists in-frame clones only, not all of them. The sample shows about 490,000 clones, about three quarters of them seen only once. This TCR came from a woman aged 40 to 55 in good health. Some clones in this sample may be carry-over from other donors' samples. This chain joins TRBV5-1 and TRBJ2-3; 11 nucleotides line up with TRBD2. The sequenced sample was PBMCs. CDR3 region: CASSPGTSGTTDTQYF. DNA for the CDR3: TGCGCCAGCAGCCCGGGGACTAGCGGTACCACAGATACGCAGTATTTT.